This is a list of T cell receptor beta chains from one sample in a study of post-analysis software for immune sequencing data. TCRdb re-called the PCR reads through MiXCR, storing one row per CDR3 protein. The sample gives roughly 870,000 distinct CDR3 sequences, around 53% of which show up once; about 4.8% is in the top ten. Sequences were obtained from blood. The receptors come from a girl aged 10 to 17 with multiple sclerosis. The CDR3 runs from the conserved cysteine through the conserved F or W. Each record gives: clone size, D gene, V gene, J gene, CDR3 protein, CDR3 DNA. A D gene is named only where the DNA matches it firmly. Clone size is not always given. Where it is, it says once, few, many or a class for expanded clones.

>.|TRBD2|TRBV3-1|TRBJ2-7
CASSLTSKTYEQYF
TGTGCCAGCAGCTTGACTAGCAAGACCTACGAGCAGTACTTC
>.|.|TRBV29-1|TRBJ1-1
CSVFTGNTEAFF
TGCAGCGTTTTTACGGGGAACACTGAAGCTTTCTTT
>.|.|TRBV2|TRBJ1-1
CASRGRLNTEAFF
TGTGCCAGCCGCGGCAGGCTGAACACTGAAGCTTTCTTT
>.|TRBD1|TRBV6-2/TRBV6-3|TRBJ1-2
CASSIQGVDYGYTF
TGTGCCAGCAGTATTCAGGGGGTCGACTATGGCTACACCTTC
>.|.|TRBV7-9|TRBJ1-2
CASSLSGEYGYTF
TGTGCCAGCAGCTTATCAGGGGAGTATGGCTACACCTTC
>.|.|TRBV20-1|TRBJ2-7
CSATLPQNSSYEQYF
TGCAGTGCCACCCTTCCCCAAAATAGCTCCTACGAGCAGTACTTC
>.|.|TRBV14|TRBJ1-4
CASSKRTVDNEKLFF
TGTGCCAGCAGTAAGAGGACAGTAGATAATGAAAAACTGTTTTTT
>.|TRBD1|TRBV5-1|TRBJ2-5
CASSMTGLGGQETQYF
TGCGCCAGCAGTATGACAGGGCTCGGTGGGCAAGAGACCCAGTACTTC
>few|.|TRBV5-1|TRBJ1-5
CASSLSGGRQPQHF
TGCGCCAGCAGCTTGTCCGGGGGGCGTCAGCCCCAGCATTTT
>.|TRBD2|TRBV20-1|TRBJ2-5
CSASRPGLAGGNLQETQYF
TGCAGTGCTAGCCGACCGGGACTAGCGGGAGGCAATTTACAAGAGACCCAGTACTTC
>.|TRBD1|TRBV28|TRBJ2-1
CASSSPVWGQGGDSEQFF
TGTGCCAGCAGTAGTCCTGTATGGGGACAGGGGGGGGATAGTGAGCAGTTCTTC
>few|TRBD1|TRBV5-1|TRBJ2-7
CASRPTGQGIKFGYEQYF
TGCGCCAGCAGACCCACGGGACAGGGAATAAAGTTCGGCTACGAGCAGTACTTC
>few|TRBD2|TRBV3-1|TRBJ2-5
CASSPAGTSGRAWKTQYF
TGTGCCAGCAGCCCCGCCGGGACTAGCGGGAGGGCCTGGAAGACCCAGTACTTC
>.|.|TRBV20-1|TRBJ1-2
CSARDSGGAYGYTF
TGCAGTGCTAGAGATTCTGGCGGGGCCTATGGCTACACCTTC
>.|.|TRBV20-1|TRBJ2-1
CSARDDLGTYNEQFF
TGCAGTGCTAGAGACGACTTAGGGACCTACAATGAGCAGTTCTTC
>few|.|TRBV10-3|TRBJ2-3
CAIRASDTQYF
TGTGCCATCAGAGCTAGCGATACGCAGTATTTT
>.|.|TRBV10-3|TRBJ2-6
CAISESILGGANVLTF
TGTGCCATCAGTGAGTCGATCCTGGGAGGGGCCAACGTCCTGACTTTC
>.|.|TRBV20-1|TRBJ2-7
CSADLATEQYF
TGCAGTGCAGACCTAGCGACCGAGCAGTACTTC
>.|.|TRBV6-1|TRBJ2-1
CASSGLGTKYNEQFF
TGTGCCAGCAGTGGCCTCGGGACAAAGTACAATGAGCAGTTCTTC
>few|.|TRBV10-3|TRBJ2-3
CAISESFGLSDTQYF
TGTGCCATCAGTGAGTCTTTCGGACTTTCGGATACGCAGTATTTT
>.|.|TRBV6-5|TRBJ2-7
CASRNRDTSYEQYF
TGTGCCAGCAGGAACCGGGACACTTCCTACGAGCAGTACTTC
>.|.|TRBV6-4|TRBJ1-2
CASSDGGPERNYGYTF
TGTGCCAGCAGTGACGGTGGGCCCGAACGCAACTATGGCTACACCTTC
>.|.|TRBV5-1|TRBJ2-1
CASSLEIGLHNEQFF
TGCGCCAGCAGCTTGGAGATTGGGCTTCACAATGAGCAGTTCTTC
>.|.|TRBV29-1|TRBJ2-5
CSVEKGEQYF
TGCAGCGTTGAAAAGGGGGAGCAGTACTTC
>.|.|TRBV12-3/TRBV12-4|TRBJ1-1
CASSRRDPYWDTEAFF
TGTGCCAGCAGTCGGCGGGACCCTTACTGGGACACTGAAGCTTTCTTT
>.|TRBD1|TRBV12-3/TRBV12-4|TRBJ1-5
CASSPIQGNQPQHF
TGTGCCAGCAGTCCTATACAGGGGAATCAGCCCCAGCATTTT
>.|.|TRBV4-1|TRBJ2-7
CASSQVVILYEQYF
TGCGCCAGCAGCCAGGTGGTCATCCTCTACGAGCAGTACTTC
>.|TRBD2|TRBV7-3|TRBJ2-3
CASSLLAGEDTQYF
TGTGCCAGCAGCTTACTAGCGGGGGAAGATACGCAGTATTTT